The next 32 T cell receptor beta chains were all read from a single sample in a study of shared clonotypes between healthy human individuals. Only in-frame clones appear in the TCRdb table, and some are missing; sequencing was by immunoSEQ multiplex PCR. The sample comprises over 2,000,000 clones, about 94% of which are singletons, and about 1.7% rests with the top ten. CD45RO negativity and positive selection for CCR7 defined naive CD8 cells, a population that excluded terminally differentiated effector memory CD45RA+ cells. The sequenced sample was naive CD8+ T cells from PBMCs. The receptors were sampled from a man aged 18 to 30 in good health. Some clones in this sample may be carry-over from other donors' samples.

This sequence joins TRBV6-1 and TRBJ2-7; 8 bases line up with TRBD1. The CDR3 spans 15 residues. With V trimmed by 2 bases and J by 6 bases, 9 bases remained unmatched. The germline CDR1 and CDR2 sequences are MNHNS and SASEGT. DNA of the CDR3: TGTGCCAGCAGTGAAAGGGGGACAGGTCTTGGCGAGCAGTACTTC. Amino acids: CASSERGTGLGEQYF.

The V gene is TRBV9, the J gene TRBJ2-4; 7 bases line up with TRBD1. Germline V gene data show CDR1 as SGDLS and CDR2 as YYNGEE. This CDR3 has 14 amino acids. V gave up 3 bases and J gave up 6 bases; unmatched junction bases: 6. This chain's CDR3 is CASSAQGEGNIQYF. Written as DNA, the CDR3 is TGTGCCAGCAGCGCCCAGGGGGAAGGAAACATTCAGTACTTC.

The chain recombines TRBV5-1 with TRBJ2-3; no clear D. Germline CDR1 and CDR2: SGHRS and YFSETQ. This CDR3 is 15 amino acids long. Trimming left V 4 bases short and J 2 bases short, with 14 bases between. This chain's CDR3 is CASSDRRTITDTQYF. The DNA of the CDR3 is TGCGCCAGCAGCGACCGCAGGACCATCACAGATACGCAGTATTTT.

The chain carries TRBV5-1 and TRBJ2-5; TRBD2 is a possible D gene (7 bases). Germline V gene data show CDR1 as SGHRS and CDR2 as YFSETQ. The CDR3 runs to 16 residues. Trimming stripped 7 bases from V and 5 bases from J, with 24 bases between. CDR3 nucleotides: TGCGCCAGCTCCGGGGGGCACGGGGGCATCGGGGAGACCCAGTACTTC. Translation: CASSGGHGGIGETQYF.

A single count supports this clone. The CDR3 nucleotides are TGTGCCAGCACCCCCCGGATACTAGCGGAACACAACACCGGGGAGCTGTTTTTT. It translates to CASTPRILAEHNTGELFF. J is TRBJ2-2 and V is TRBV27; TRBD2 matches 8 bases. Germline loops: CDR1 MNHEY, CDR2 SMNVEV (reference sequence). This CDR3 spans 18 amino acids. Trimming took 7 bases from V and 2 from J; bases not matched to a gene: 15.

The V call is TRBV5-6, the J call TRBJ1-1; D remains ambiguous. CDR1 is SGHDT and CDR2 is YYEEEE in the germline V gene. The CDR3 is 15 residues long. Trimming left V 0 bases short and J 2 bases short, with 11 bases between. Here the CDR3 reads CASSLVVQPNTEAFF. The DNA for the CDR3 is TGTGCCAGCAGCTTGGTGGTACAGCCAAACACTGAAGCTTTCTTT.

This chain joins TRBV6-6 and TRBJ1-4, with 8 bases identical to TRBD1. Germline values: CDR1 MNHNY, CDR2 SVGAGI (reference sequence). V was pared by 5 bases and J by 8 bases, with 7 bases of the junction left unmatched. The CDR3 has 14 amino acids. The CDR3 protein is CASSPQGAGEKLFF. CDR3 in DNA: TGTGCCAGCAGTCCTCAGGGGGCCGGGGAAAAACTGTTTTTT.

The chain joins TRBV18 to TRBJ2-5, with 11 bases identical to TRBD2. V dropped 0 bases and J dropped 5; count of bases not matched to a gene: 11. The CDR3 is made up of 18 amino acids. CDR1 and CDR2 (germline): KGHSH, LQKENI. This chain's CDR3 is CASSPPVLAGVRGETQYF. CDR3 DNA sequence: TGTGCCAGCTCACCACCGGTACTAGCGGGAGTACGTGGGGAGACCCAGTACTTC.

CDR3 DNA sequence: TGCGCCAGCAGCCCACGCGAAGGGTACAATGAGCAGTTCTTC. It encodes CASSPREGYNEQFF. The V gene is TRBV4-1, the J gene TRBJ2-1; D ambiguous. The germline gives CDR1 MGHRA, CDR2 YSYEKL. This CDR3 is built from 14 residues. Between the trimmed V and J ends, which lost 4 bases and 4 bases, there was a span of 11 bases.

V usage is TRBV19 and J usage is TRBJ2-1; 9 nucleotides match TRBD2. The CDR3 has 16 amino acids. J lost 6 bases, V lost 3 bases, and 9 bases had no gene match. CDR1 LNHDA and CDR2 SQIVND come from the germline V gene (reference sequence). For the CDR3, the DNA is TGTGCCAGTAGTATCGGGGAAGGACTAGCGTTCAATGAGCAGTTCTTC. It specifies CASSIGEGLAFNEQFF.

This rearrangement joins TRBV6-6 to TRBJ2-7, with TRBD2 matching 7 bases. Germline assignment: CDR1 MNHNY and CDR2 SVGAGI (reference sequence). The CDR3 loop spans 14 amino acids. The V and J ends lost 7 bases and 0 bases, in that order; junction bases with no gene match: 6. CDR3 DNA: TGTGCCAGCACCCCCCTAGCGGCCTCCTACGAGCAGTACTTC. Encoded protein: CASTPLAASYEQYF.

This CDR3 is CAISESRAAPLGYTF. DNA of the CDR3: TGTGCCATCAGTGAGTCGCGGGCCGCCCCTTTGGGCTACACCTTC. This sequence joins TRBV10-3 and TRBJ1-2; no clear D. Trimming shortened V by 0 bases and J by 8 bases, and 16 bases separated the two germline ends. The CDR3 totals 15 residues. From germline, CDR1 is ENHRY and CDR2 SYGVKD.

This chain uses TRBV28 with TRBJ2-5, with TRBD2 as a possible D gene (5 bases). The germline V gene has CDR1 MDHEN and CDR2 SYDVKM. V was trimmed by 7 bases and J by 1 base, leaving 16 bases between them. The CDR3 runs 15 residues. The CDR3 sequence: CASTNGVGIQETQYF. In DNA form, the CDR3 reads TGTGCCAGCACCAACGGTGTCGGGATCCAAGAGACCCAGTACTTC. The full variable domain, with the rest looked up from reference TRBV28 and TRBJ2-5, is DVKVTQSSRYLVKRTGEKVFLECVQDMDHENMFWYRQDPGLGLRLIYFSYDVKMKEKGDIPEGYSVSREKKERFSLILESASTNQTSMYLCASTNGVGIQETQYFGPGTRLLVL.

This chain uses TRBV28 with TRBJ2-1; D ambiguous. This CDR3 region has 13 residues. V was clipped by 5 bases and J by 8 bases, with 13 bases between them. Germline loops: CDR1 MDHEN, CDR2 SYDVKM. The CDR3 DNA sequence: TGTGCCAGCAGTCGCCTTGCCGACGATGAGCAGTTCTTC. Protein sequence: CASSRLADDEQFF.

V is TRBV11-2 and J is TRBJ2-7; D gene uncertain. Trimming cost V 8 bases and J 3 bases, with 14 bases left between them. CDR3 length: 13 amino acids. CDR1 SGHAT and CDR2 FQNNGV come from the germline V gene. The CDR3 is CASSLRALYEQYF. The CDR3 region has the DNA TGTGCCAGCTCACTTAGGGCGCTCTACGAGCAGTACTTC. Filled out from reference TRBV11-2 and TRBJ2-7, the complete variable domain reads EAGVAQSPRYKIIEKRQSVAFWCNPISGHATLYWYQQILGQGPKLLIQFQNNGVVDDSQLPKDRFSAERLKGVDSTLKIQPAKLEDSAVYLCASSLRALYEQYFGPGTRLTVT.

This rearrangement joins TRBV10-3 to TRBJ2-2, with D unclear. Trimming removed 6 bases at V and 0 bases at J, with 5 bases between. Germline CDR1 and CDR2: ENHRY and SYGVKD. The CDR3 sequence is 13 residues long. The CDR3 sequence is CAIRVANTGELFF. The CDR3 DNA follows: TGTGCCATCAGGGTTGCGAACACCGGGGAGCTGTTTTTT.

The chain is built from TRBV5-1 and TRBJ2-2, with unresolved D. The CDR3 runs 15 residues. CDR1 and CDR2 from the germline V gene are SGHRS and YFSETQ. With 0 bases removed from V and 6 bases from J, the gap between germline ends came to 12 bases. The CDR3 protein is CASSLVQAPAGELFF. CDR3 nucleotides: TGCGCCAGCAGCTTGGTGCAGGCCCCTGCCGGGGAGCTGTTTTTT.

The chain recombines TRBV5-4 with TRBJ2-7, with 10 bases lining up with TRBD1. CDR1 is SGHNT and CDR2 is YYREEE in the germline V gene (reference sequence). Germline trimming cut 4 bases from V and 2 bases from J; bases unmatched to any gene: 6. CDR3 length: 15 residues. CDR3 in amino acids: CASSRTGGETYEQYF. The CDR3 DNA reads TGTGCCAGCAGCCGGACAGGGGGTGAAACCTACGAGCAGTACTTC.

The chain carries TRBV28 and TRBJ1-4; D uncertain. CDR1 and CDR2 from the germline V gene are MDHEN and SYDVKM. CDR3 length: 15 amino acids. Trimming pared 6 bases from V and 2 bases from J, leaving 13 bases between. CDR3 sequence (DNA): TGTGCCAGCAGGGGGAGGGCTTGGACTAATGAAAAACTGTTTTTT. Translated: CASRGRAWTNEKLFF.

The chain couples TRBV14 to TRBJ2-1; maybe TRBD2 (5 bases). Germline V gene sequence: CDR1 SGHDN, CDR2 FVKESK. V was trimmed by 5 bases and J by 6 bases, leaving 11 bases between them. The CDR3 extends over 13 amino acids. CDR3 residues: CASSSRLANEQFF. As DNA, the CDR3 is TGTGCCAGCAGCAGCCGCCTAGCCAATGAGCAGTTCTTC.

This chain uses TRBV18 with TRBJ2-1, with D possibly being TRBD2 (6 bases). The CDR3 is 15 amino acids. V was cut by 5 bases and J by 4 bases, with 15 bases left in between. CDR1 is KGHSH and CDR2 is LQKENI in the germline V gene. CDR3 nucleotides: TGTGCCAGCTCAACCGGGACGGGGGAGTACAATGAGCAGTTCTTC. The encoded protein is CASSTGTGEYNEQFF.

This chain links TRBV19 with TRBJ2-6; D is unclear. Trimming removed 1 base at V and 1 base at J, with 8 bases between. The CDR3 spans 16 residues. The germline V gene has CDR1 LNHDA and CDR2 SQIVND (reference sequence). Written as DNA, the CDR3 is TGTGCCAGTAGTATAGGGCCTGGGTCTGGGGCCAACGTCCTGACTTTC. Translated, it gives CASSIGPGSGANVLTF.

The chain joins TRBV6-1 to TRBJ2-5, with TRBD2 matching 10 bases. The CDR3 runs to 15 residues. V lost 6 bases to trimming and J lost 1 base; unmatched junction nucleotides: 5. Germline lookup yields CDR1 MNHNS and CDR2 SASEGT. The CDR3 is CASSLSGRFQETQYF. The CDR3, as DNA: TGTGCCAGCAGCCTTAGCGGGAGGTTCCAAGAGACCCAGTACTTC.

The CDR3 is CASSPERVVQGEAFF. The CDR3 bases are TGTGCCAGCAGCCCAGAAAGGGTGGTCCAGGGTGAAGCTTTCTTT. This chain joins TRBV7-3 and TRBJ1-1; D might be TRBD1 (5 bases). CDR1 is SGHTA and CDR2 is FQGTGA in the germline V gene. This CDR3 spans 15 amino acids. Trimming took off 5 bases at V and 7 bases at J, with 20 bases between the two ends. Combining the CDR3 with reference TRBV7-3 and TRBJ1-1 gives the whole variable domain GAGVSQTPSNKVTEKGKYVELRCDPISGHTALYWYRQSLGQGPEFLIYFQGTGAADDSGLPNDRFFAVRPEGSVSTLKIQRTERGDSAVYLCASSPERVVQGEAFFGQGTRLTVV.

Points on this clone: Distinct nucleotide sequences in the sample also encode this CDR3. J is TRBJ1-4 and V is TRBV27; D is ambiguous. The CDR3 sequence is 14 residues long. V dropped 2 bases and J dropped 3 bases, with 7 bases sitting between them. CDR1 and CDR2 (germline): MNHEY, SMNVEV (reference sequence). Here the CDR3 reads CASSLRASNEKLFF. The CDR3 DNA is TGTGCCAGCAGTTTAAGGGCGTCTAATGAAAAACTGTTTTTT.

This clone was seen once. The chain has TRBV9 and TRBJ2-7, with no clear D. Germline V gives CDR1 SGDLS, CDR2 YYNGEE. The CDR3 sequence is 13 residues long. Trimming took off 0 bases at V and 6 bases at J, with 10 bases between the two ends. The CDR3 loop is CASSVDVGSEQYF. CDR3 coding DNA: TGTGCCAGCAGCGTAGACGTGGGAAGCGAGCAGTACTTC.

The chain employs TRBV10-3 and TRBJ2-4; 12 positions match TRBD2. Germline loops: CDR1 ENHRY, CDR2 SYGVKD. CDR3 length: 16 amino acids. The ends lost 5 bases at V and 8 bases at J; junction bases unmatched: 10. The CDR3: CAISRLAGEQGDIQYF. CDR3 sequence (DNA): TGTGCCATCAGTAGACTAGCGGGAGAGCAAGGGGACATTCAGTACTTC.

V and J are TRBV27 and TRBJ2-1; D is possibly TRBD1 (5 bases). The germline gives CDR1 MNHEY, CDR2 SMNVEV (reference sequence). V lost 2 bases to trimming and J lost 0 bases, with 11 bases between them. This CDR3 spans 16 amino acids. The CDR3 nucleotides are TGTGCCAGCAGTTTAAGACAGCGACGCTCCTACAATGAGCAGTTCTTC. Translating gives CASSLRQRRSYNEQFF.

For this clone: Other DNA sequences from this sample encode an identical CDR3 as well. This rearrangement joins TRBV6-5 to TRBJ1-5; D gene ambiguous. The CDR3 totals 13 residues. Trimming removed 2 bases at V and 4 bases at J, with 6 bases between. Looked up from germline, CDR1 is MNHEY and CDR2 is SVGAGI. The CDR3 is CASSYGLNQPQHF. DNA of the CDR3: TGTGCCAGCAGTTACGGTCTAAATCAGCCCCAGCATTTT.

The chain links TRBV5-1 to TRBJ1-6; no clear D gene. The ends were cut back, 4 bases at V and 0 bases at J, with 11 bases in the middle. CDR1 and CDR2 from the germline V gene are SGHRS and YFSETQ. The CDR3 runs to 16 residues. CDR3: CASSPTDGSYNSPLHF. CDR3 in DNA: TGCGCCAGCAGCCCGACGGACGGCTCCTATAATTCACCCCTCCACTTT.

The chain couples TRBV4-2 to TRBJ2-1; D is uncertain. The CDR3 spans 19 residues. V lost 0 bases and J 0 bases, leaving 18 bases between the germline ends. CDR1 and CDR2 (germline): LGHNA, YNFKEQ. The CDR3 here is CASSQELHRLPSSYNEQFF. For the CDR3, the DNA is TGTGCCAGCAGCCAAGAATTACATCGGCTTCCGAGCTCCTACAATGAGCAGTTCTTC.

CDR3 amino acids: CASSLAQVGRTPGELFF. CDR3 nucleotide sequence: TGTGCCAGCAGCTTAGCTCAGGTCGGGAGGACGCCCGGGGAGCTGTTTTTT. This rearrangement joins TRBV11-2 to TRBJ2-2; 7 bases agree with TRBD2. The trim removed 1 base at V and 6 bases at J, leaving 11 bases unmatched. Germline lookup yields CDR1 SGHAT and CDR2 FQNNGV. The CDR3 spans 17 residues.